This TCR beta chain originates from a study of CXCR3-negative and CXCR3-positive naive CD8 T cells. On this clonotype itself: Its antigen is not identified.

CD45RO-CCR7+CD27+CD95- cells counted as naive CD8+ T cells. TRB cDNA was prepared as libraries by UMI-labeled 5' RACE. TCRdb reanalyzed the 5' RACE reads, giving one entry per CDR3 protein sequence and no DNA. The table lists 65,000 to 85,000 distinct CDR3 sequences. Germline assignment: CDR1 SGHVS and CDR2 FNYEAQ. The CDR3 contains 18 residues. Study results and caveats: Both of the naive subsets showed about the same high diversity, but memory CD8+ cells had much less. Hydrophobicity of TRB CDR3s was greater in CXCR3-positive naive cells than in CXCR3-negative naive cells.

This clonotype originated in a human donor in good health. Some clones in this sample may be carry-over from other donors' samples. Sample: naive CXCR3- CD8+ T cells from blood. The subset here: CD45RO-CCR7+CD27+CD95- naive CD8+ T cells lacking CXCR3 (TNR3-). The chain carries TRBV7-6 and TRBJ2-3; TCRdb's D call of TRBD2 is untestable without DNA. Here the CDR3 reads CASSPRGGGSVPTDTQYF.